Included here is one T cell receptor beta chain sequence, with context. The source of the sample is a study of blood T cell repertoires in COVID-19. Study-level information: PBMCs, B-cell-depleted T cells, or T cells were the source of the cDNA or gDNA that made up the material.

Per the study methods: Estimation of nucleated cell counts relied on the amplification of reference gene primers. Profiled with immunoSEQ multiplex PCR; TCRdb holds only in-frame clones, not every one. V, J and clone size derive from that table, while D and trimming were established from the DNA sequence. This sample has 150,000 to 250,000 clones, with 70% to 85% found just once. Trimming removed 6 bases at V and 5 bases at J, with 14 bases between. The CDR3 consists of 14 residues. Per germline, CDR1 KGHSH and CDR2 LQKENI. Sample: peripheral blood. The TCR sequence derives from a human donor with acute or convalescent COVID-19. The donor label of this sample is uncertain. This chain connects TRBV18 to TRBJ1-3; D perhaps matches TRBD1 (6 bases). The CDR3 DNA reads TGTGCCAGCTCGCCCACCCAGGGGAGAAACACCATATATTTT. Protein sequence: CASSPTQGRNTIYF. Drawing the rest from reference TRBV18 and TRBJ1-3, the complete variable domain is NAGVMQNPRHLVRRRGQEARLRCSPMKGHSHVYWYRQLPEEGLKFMVYLQKENIIDESGMPKERFSAEFPKEGPSILRIQQVVRGDSAAYFCASSPTQGRNTIYFGEGSWLTVV.